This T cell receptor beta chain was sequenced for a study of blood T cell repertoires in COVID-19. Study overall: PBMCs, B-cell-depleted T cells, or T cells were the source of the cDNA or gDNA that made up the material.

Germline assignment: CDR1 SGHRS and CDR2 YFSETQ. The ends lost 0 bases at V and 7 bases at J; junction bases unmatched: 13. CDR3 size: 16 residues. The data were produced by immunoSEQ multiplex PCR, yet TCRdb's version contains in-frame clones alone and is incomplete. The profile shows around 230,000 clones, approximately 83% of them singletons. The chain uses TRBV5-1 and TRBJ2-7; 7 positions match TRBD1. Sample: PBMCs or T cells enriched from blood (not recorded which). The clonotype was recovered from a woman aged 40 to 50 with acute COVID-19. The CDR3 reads CASSLALTGRFEEQYF. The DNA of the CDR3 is TGCGCCAGCAGCTTGGCCCTGACAGGGAGATTTGAGGAGCAGTACTTC.